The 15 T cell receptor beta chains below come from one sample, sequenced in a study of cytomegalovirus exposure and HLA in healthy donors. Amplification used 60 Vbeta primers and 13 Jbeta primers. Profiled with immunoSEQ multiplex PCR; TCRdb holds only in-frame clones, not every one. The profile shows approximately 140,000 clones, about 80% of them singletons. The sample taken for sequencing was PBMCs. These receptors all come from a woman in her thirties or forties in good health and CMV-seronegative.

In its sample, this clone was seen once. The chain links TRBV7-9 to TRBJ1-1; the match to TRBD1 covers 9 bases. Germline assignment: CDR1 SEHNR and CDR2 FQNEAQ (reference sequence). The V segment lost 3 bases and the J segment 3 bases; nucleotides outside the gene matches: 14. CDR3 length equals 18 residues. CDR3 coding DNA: TGTGCCAGCAGCTTGAACGATCCCCGGACAGGGGATCACACTGAAGCTTTCTTT. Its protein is CASSLNDPRTGDHTEAFF.

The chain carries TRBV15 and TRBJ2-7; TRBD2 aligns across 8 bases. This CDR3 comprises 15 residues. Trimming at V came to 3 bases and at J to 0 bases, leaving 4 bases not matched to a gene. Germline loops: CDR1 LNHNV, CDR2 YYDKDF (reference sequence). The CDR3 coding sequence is TGTGCCACCAGCAGGGGACTAGAGAGCTCCTACGAGCAGTACTTC. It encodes CATSRGLESSYEQYF. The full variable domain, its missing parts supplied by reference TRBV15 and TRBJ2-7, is DAMVIQNPRYQVTQFGKPVTLSCSQTLNHNVMYWYQQKSSQAPKLLFHYYDKDFNNEADTPDNFQSRRPNTSFCFLDIRSPGLGDTAMYLCATSRGLESSYEQYFGPGTRLTVT.

The CDR3 nucleotides read TGCGCCAGCAGCCAAGAAGTGATGCGGGGAGCTTTCTTT. The encoded protein is CASSQEVMRGAFF. This chain connects TRBV4-3 to TRBJ1-1; D uncertain. Trimming shortened V by 0 bases and J by 10 bases, and 12 bases separated the two germline ends. In germline, CDR1 is LGHNA, CDR2 YSLEER. The CDR3 is 13 amino acids.

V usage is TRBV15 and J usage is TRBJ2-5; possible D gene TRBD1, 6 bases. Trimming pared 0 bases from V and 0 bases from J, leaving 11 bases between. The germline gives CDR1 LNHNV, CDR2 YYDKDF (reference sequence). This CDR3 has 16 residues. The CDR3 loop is CATSRDLRDNQETQYF. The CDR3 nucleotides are TGTGCCACCAGCAGAGACCTCCGGGACAACCAAGAGACCCAGTACTTC.

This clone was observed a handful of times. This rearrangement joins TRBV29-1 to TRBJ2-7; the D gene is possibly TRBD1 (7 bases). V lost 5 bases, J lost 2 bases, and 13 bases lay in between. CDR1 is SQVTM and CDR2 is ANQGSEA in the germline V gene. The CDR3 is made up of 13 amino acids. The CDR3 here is CSVQPGGTYEQYF. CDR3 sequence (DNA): TGCAGCGTTCAACCAGGGGGGACCTACGAGCAGTACTTC.

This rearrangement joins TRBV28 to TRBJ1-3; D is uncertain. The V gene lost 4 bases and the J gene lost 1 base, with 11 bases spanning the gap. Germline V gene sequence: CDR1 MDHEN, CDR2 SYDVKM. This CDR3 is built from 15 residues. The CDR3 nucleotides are TGTGCCAGCAGTTCTCTGGGCGAATCTGGAAACACCATATATTTT. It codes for CASSSLGESGNTIYF.

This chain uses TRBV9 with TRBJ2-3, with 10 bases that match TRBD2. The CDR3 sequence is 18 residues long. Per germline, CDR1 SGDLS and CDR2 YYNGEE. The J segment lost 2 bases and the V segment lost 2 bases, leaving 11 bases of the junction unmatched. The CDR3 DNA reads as TGTGCCAGCAGCGTTGGACTAGCGGAGCCCCCCCCCACAGATACGCAGTATTTT. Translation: CASSVGLAEPPPTDTQYF.

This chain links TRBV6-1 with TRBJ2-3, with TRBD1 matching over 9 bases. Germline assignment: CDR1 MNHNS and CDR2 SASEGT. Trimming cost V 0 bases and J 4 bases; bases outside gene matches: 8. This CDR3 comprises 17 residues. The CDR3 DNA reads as TGTGCCAGCAGTGAAGCCACAGGGGGCCTCCTCCCAGATACGCAGTATTTT. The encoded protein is CASSEATGGLLPDTQYF.

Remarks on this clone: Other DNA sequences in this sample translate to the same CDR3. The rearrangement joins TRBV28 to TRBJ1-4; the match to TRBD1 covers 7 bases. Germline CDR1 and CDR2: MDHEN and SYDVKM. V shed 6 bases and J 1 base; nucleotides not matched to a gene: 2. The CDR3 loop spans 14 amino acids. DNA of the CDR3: TGTGCCAGCAGCCGACAGGGAACTAATGAAAAACTGTTTTTT. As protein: CASSRQGTNEKLFF. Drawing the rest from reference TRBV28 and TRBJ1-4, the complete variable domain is DVKVTQSSRYLVKRTGEKVFLECVQDMDHENMFWYRQDPGLGLRLIYFSYDVKMKEKGDIPEGYSVSREKKERFSLILESASTNQTSMYLCASSRQGTNEKLFFGSGTQLSVL.

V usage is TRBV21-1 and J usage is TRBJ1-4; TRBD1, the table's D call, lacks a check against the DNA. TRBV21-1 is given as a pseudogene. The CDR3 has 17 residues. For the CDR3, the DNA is TGTGCCAGCAGCAAACGACCGGGACAGGGAAGGCGAGAAAAACTGTTTTTT. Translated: CASSKRPGQGRREKLFF.

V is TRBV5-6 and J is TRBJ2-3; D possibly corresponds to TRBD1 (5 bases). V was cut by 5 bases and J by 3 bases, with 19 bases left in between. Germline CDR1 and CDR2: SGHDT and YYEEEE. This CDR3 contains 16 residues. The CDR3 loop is CASRVQGWVGTDTQYF. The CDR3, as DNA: TGTGCCAGCAGGGTTCAGGGATGGGTCGGGACAGATACGCAGTATTTT.

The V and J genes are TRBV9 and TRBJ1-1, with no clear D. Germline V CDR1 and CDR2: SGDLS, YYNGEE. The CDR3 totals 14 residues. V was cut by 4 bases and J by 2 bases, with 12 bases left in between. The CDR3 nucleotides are TGTGCCAGCAGCTTTACATGGGCAAACACTGAAGCTTTCTTT. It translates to CASSFTWANTEAFF.

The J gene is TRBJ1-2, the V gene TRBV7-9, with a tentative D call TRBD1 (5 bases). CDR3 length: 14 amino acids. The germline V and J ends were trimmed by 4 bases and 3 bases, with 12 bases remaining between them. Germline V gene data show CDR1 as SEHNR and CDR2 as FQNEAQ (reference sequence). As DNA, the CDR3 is TGTGCCAGCAGCTGGGAACAGGCCTACTATGGCTACACCTTC. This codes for CASSWEQAYYGYTF.

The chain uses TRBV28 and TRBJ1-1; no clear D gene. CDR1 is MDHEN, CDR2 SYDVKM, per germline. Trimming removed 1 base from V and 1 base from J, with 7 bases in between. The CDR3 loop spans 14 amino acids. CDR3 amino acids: CASSLSAGNTEAFF. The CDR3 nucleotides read TGTGCCAGCAGTTTATCTGCGGGGAACACTGAAGCTTTCTTT.

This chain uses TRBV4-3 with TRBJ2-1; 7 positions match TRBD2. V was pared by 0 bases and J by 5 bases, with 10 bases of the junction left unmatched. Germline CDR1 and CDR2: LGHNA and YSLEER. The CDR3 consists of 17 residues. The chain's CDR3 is CASSQDAGRESHNEQFF. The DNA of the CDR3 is TGCGCCAGCAGCCAAGACGCGGGGCGGGAGTCCCACAATGAGCAGTTCTTC.